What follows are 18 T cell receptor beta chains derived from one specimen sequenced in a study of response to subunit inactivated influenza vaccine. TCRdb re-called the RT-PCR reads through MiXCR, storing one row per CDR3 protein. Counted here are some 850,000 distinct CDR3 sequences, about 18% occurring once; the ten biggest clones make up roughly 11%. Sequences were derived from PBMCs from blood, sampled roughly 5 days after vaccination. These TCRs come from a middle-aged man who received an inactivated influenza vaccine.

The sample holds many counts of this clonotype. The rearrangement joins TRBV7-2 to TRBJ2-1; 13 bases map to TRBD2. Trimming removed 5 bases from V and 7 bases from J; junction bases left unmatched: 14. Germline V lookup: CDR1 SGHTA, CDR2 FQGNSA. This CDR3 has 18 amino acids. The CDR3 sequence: CASSPGLAGEATRNEQFF. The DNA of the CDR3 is TGTGCCAGCAGCCCCGGACTAGCGGGAGAGGCTACTAGGAATGAGCAGTTCTTC.

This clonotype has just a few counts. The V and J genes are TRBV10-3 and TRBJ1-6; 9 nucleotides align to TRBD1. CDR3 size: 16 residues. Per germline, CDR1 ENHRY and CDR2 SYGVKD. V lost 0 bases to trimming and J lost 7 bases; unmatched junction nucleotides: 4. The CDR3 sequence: CAISESGQGTNSPLHF. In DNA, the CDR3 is TGTGCCATCAGTGAGTCAGGACAGGGGACAAATTCACCCCTCCACTTT.

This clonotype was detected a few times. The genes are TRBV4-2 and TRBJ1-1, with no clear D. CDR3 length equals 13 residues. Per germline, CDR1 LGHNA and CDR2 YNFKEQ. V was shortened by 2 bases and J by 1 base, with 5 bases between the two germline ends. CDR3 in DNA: TGTGCCAGCAGCCAAAACACGAACACTGAAGCTTTCTTT. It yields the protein CASSQNTNTEAFF.

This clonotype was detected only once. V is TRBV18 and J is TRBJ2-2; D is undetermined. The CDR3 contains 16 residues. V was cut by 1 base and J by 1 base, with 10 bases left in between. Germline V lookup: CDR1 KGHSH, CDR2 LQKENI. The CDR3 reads CASSPQLQVNTGELFF. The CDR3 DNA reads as TGTGCCAGCTCACCACAATTACAAGTGAACACCGGGGAGCTGTTTTTT.

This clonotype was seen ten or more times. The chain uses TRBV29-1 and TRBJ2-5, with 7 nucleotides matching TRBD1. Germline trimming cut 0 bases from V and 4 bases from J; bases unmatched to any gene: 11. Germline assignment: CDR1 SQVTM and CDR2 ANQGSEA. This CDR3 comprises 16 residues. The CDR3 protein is CSVEDTRGFLGETQYF. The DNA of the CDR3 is TGCAGCGTTGAAGATACCAGGGGGTTTCTGGGAGAGACCCAGTACTTC. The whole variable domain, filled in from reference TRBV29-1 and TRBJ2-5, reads SAVISQKPSRDICQRGTSLTIQCQVDSQVTMMFWYRQQPGQSLTLIATANQGSEATYESGFVIDKFPISRPNLTFSTLTVSNMSPEDSSIYLCSVEDTRGFLGETQYFGPGTRLLVL.

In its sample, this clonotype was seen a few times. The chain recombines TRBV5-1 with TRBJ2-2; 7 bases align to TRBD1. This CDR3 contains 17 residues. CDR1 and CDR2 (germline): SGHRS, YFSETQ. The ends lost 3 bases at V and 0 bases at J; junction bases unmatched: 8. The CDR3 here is CASSSENTGANTGELFF. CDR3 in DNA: TGCGCCAGCAGCTCGGAGAACACAGGGGCGAACACCGGGGAGCTGTTTTTT.

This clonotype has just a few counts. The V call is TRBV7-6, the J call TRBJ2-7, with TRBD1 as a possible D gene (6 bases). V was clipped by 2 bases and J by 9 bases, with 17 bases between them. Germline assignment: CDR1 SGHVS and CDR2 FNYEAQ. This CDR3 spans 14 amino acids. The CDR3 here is CASSLLDRPERQYF. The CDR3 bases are TGTGCCAGCAGCTTATTAGACAGGCCAGAGAGGCAGTACTTC.

CDR3 DNA: TGCGCCAGCAGCTTGCTGGGACTAGCGCCCTACAATGAGCAGTTCTTC. Its translation: CASSLLGLAPYNEQFF. The rearrangement joins TRBV5-1 to TRBJ2-1; 10 bases fit TRBD2. The germline CDR1 and CDR2 sequences are SGHRS and YFSETQ. The ends lost 1 base at V and 2 bases at J; junction bases unmatched: 3. The CDR3 runs to 16 residues.

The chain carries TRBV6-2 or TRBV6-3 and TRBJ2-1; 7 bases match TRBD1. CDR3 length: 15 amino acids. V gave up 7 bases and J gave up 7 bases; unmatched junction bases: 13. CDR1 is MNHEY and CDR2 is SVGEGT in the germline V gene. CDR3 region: CASNRNTGAGNEQFF. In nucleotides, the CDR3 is TGTGCCAGCAATCGGAACACAGGGGCTGGAAATGAGCAGTTCTTC.

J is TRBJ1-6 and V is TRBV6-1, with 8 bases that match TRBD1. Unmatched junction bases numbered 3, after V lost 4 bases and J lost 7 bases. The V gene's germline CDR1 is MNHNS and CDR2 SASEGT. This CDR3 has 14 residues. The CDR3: CASSGRTGNSPLHF. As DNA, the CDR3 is TGTGCCAGCAGTGGGCGGACAGGGAATTCACCCCTCCACTTT.

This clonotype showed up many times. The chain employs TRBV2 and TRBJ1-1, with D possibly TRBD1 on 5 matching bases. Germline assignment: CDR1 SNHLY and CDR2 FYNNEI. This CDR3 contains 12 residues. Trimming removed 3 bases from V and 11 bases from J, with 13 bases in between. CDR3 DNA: TGTGCCAGCAGTGAGTTAGAAAAGGGGGCTTTCTTT. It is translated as CASSELEKGAFF.

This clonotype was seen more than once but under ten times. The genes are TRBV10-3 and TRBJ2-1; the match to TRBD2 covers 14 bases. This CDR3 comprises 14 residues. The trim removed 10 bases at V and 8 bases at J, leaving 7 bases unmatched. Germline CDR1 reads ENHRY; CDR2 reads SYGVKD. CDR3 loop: CATGLAGVGHEQFF. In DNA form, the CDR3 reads TGTGCCACGGGACTAGCGGGAGTGGGTCATGAGCAGTTCTTC.

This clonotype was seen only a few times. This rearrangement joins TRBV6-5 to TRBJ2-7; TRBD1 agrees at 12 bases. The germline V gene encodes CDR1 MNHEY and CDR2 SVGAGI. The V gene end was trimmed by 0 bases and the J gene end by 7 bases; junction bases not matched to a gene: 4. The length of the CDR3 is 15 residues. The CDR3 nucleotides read TGTGCCAGCAGTTACTCGGGACAGGGGGCGTTTGAGCAGTACTTC. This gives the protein CASSYSGQGAFEQYF.

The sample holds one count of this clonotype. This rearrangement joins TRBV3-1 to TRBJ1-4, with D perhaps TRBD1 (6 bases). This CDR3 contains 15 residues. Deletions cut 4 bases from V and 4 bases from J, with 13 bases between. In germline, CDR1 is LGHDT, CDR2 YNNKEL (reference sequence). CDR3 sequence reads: CASSLGTILNEKLFF. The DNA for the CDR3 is TGTGCCAGCAGCCTCGGGACAATACTTAATGAAAAACTGTTTTTT.

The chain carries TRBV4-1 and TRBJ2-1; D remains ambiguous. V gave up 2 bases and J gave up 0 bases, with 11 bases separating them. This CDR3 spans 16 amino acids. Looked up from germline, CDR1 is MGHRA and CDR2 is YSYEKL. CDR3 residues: CASSQNVLSSYNEQFF. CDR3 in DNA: TGCGCCAGCAGCCAAAACGTTCTAAGCTCCTACAATGAGCAGTTCTTC.

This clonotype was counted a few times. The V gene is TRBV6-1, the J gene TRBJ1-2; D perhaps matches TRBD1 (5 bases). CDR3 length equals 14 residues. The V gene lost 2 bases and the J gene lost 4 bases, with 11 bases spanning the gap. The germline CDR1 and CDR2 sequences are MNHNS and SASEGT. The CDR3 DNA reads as TGTGCCAGCAGTGAATCGGGGGATTCCTATGGCTACACCTTC. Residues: CASSESGDSYGYTF.

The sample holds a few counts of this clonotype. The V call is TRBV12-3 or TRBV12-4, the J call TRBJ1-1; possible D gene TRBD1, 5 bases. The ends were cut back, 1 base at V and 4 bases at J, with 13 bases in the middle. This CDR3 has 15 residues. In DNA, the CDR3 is TGTGCCAGCAGTTTAGGGGTAATGGGGACCACTGAAGCTTTCTTT. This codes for CASSLGVMGTTEAFF.

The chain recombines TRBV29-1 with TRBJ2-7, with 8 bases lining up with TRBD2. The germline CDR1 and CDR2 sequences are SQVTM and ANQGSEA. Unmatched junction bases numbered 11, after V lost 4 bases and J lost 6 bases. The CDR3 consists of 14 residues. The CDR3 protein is CSVGLGGGTGEQYF. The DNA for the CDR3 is TGCAGCGTTGGCCTCGGGGGGGGCACCGGCGAGCAGTACTTC.